These 10 T cell receptor beta chains were all obtained from the same sample, sequenced in a study of T cell responses to AZD1222 COVID-19 vaccine. Clones were sequenced by immunoSEQ multiplex PCR, and TCRdb holds only the in-frame ones, with some missing. The table includes about 120,000 clones, roughly 91% detected once. The sequencing used peripheral blood, collected 28 days after the second AZD1222 dose. The origin of the receptors is an adult who received the AZD1222 COVID-19 vaccine.

The rearrangement uses TRBV3-1 (or the pseudogene TRBV3-2) and TRBJ1-3, with 7 nucleotides matching TRBD1. Per germline, CDR1 LGHDT and CDR2 YNNKEL (reference sequence). The V and J ends lost 4 bases and 2 bases, in that order; junction bases with no gene match: 5. The length of the CDR3 is 15 residues. CDR3 sequence (DNA): TGTGCCAGCAGCCCACTCGACAGGGCTGGAAACACCATATATTTT. Amino acid sequence: CASSPLDRAGNTIYF.

This clone was found a few times. The rearrangement links TRBV24-1 to TRBJ2-1, with D maybe TRBD2 (6 bases). Germline CDR1 and CDR2: KGHDR and SFDVKD. The CDR3 runs to 13 residues. V shed 1 base and J shed 10 bases, with 10 bases lying between them. In nucleotides, the CDR3 is TGTGCCACCAGTGATTTCTCGGGAGAGGAGCAGTTCTTC. It translates to CATSDFSGEEQFF.

This clone was seen a single time. This chain joins TRBV2 and TRBJ2-3; perhaps TRBD1 as D (5 bases). Germline lookup yields CDR1 SNHLY and CDR2 FYNNEI. The CDR3 has 13 residues. The V end lost 9 bases, the J end lost 1 base, and 11 bases lay between the germline ends. This CDR3 is CARRGVGTDTQYF. The CDR3 DNA follows: TGTGCCAGAAGGGGTGTAGGCACAGATACGCAGTATTTT.

The chain joins TRBV21-1 to TRBJ1-3. TRBV21-1 constitutes a pseudogene. The CDR3 consists of 13 residues. The CDR3 spells CASGLESGNTIYF. DNA of the CDR3: TGTGCCAGCGGATTGGAATCTGGAAACACCATATATTTT.

This clone was observed a few times. The genes are TRBV19 and TRBJ1-5, with unresolved D. V gave up 3 bases and J gave up 7 bases, with 10 bases separating them. This CDR3 is built from 13 residues. Germline CDR1 is LNHDA and CDR2 is SQIVND (reference sequence). CDR3 sequence reads: CASSITGLQPQHF. CDR3 DNA: TGTGCCAGTAGTATCACGGGTTTACAGCCCCAGCATTTT.

This clone was counted between two and nine times. V and J are TRBV7-9 and TRBJ1-4, with 7 bases identical to TRBD1. The CDR3 spans 16 residues. Trimming removed 5 bases from V and 4 bases from J; junction bases left unmatched: 10. Germline V lookup: CDR1 SEHNR, CDR2 FQNEAQ (reference sequence). This chain's CDR3 is CASSRERTGVNEKLFF. CDR3 DNA: TGTGCCAGCAGCAGAGAGCGGACAGGCGTTAATGAAAAACTGTTTTTT.

This clone was counted between two and nine times. The J gene is TRBJ1-2, the V gene TRBV6-5, with D possibly being TRBD1 (5 bases). Germline V gene lookup returns CDR1 MNHEY and CDR2 SVGAGI. The CDR3 is 13 amino acids. The ends were cut back, 2 bases at V and 8 bases at J, with 12 bases in the middle. The CDR3 loop is CASSYEFPGGYTF. The DNA of the CDR3 is TGTGCCAGCAGTTACGAATTCCCAGGGGGCTACACCTTC.

The chain couples TRBV3-1 (or the pseudogene TRBV3-2) to TRBJ2-3; 8 nucleotides align to TRBD2. The length of the CDR3 is 14 residues. Germline-derived CDR1 and CDR2 are LGHDT and YNNKEL (reference sequence). Unmatched junction bases numbered 2, after V lost 2 bases and J lost 4 bases. The CDR3, as DNA: TGTGCCAGCAGCCAACGGGAGGGGGCAGATACGCAGTATTTT. Translating gives CASSQREGADTQYF.

The chain couples TRBV28 to TRBJ2-6, with D possibly TRBD2 on 6 matching bases. Germline assignment: CDR1 MDHEN and CDR2 SYDVKM. The CDR3 runs to 16 residues. Trimming pared 3 bases from V and 0 bases from J, leaving 9 bases between. CDR3 in amino acids: CASSFGGSSGANVLTF. As DNA, the CDR3 is TGTGCCAGCAGTTTCGGGGGAAGCTCTGGGGCCAACGTCCTGACTTTC. Variable domain in full (rest from reference TRBV28 and TRBJ2-6): DVKVTQSSRYLVKRTGEKVFLECVQDMDHENMFWYRQDPGLGLRLIYFSYDVKMKEKGDIPEGYSVSREKKERFSLILESASTNQTSMYLCASSFGGSSGANVLTFGAGSRLTVL.

The chain couples TRBV19 to TRBJ2-1; D gene ambiguous. This CDR3 region has 15 residues. CDR1 LNHDA and CDR2 SQIVND come from the germline V gene (reference sequence). V dropped 7 bases and J dropped 0 bases, with 13 bases sitting between them. The CDR3 sequence is CASKLSQPSYNEQFF. CDR3 nucleotides: TGTGCCAGTAAATTGAGCCAGCCCTCCTACAATGAGCAGTTCTTC. Full variable domain (outside the CDR3, taken from reference TRBV19 and TRBJ2-1): DGGITQSPKYLFRKEGQNVTLSCEQNLNHDAMYWYRQDPGQGLRLIYYSQIVNDFQKGDIAEGYSVSREKKESFPLTVTSAQKNPTAFYLCASKLSQPSYNEQFFGPGTRLTVL.